This T cell receptor (beta chain) was identified during a study of blood T cell repertoires in COVID-19. Sequencing was performed with immunoSEQ multiplex PCR; in TCRdb, only in-frame clones are kept and a portion is missing. The sample includes 70,000 to 90,000 clones, 65% to 85% of them seen just once. J was trimmed by 5 bases and V by 6 bases; bases with no gene match: 4. The CDR3 contains 14 residues. CDR1 SNHLY and CDR2 FYNNEI come from the germline V gene. V is TRBV2 and J is TRBJ1-4; TRBD1 agrees at 9 bases. The source is a man aged 65 to 79 with acute or convalescent COVID-19. Material for sequencing was peripheral blood. CDR3 loop: CASRLDRGNEKLFF. CDR3 DNA sequence: TGTGCCAGCAGATTGGACAGGGGAAATGAAAAACTGTTTTTT.